The 31 T cell receptor beta chains below all came from one sample that was sequenced in a study of glioma-infiltrating T cells after dendritic cell vaccination. Time point defined: after dendritic cell vaccination, including at tumor progression/relapse. Profiling relied on immunoSEQ multiplex PCR, and the TCRdb table lists in-frame clones only, not all of them. The data contain more than 70,000 clones, 80% to 90% of them singletons. The input for sequencing was blood, taken after dendritic cell vaccination. The source is a human donor with glioblastoma.

This clone is a singleton in its sample. The rearrangement uses TRBV30 and TRBJ1-5, with D possibly being TRBD1 (6 bases). Germline V gene sequence: CDR1 GTSNPN, CDR2 SVGIG (reference sequence). The ends were cut back, 0 bases at V and 4 bases at J, with 10 bases in the middle. There are 14 residues in the CDR3. The CDR3 DNA reads as TGTGCCTGGAGTGTCCCACAGGGTAATCAGCCCCAGCATTTT. Amino acid sequence: CAWSVPQGNQPQHF.

This sequence joins TRBV7-9 and TRBJ1-1; D is unclear. This CDR3 spans 13 amino acids. Germline V gene sequence: CDR1 SEHNR, CDR2 FQNEAQ (reference sequence). V was trimmed by 4 bases and J by 6 bases, leaving 12 bases between them. The CDR3 spells CASSSMGGAEAFF. CDR3 bases: TGTGCCAGCAGCTCCATGGGAGGAGCTGAAGCTTTCTTT.

The chain links TRBV5-1 to TRBJ1-3; 8 bases agree with TRBD1. The V gene's germline CDR1 is SGHRS and CDR2 YFSETQ. J lost 1 base, V lost 2 bases, and 2 bases had no gene match. This CDR3 comprises 15 residues. The CDR3 loop reads CASSLQGGSGNTIYF. The CDR3 DNA is TGCGCCAGCAGCTTACAGGGGGGGTCTGGAAACACCATATATTTT.

The chain couples TRBV6-6 to TRBJ2-5; D is unclear. Looked up from germline, CDR1 is MNHNY and CDR2 is SVGAGI (reference sequence). The CDR3 covers 12 residues. Trimming cost V 5 bases and J 1 base, with 5 bases left between them. The CDR3 DNA is TGTGCCAGCAGTACCAGCCAAGAGACCCAGTACTTC. This codes for CASSTSQETQYF.

The J gene is TRBJ1-2, the V gene TRBV11-2; D not certain. The germline V gene has CDR1 SGHAT and CDR2 FQNNGV. V shed 3 bases and J shed 4 bases, with 18 bases lying between them. The CDR3 is 16 residues long. Here the CDR3 DNA reads TGTGCCAGCAGCTTCATTCCCGTAGCGGCCGGCTATGGCTACACCTTC. Amino acids: CASSFIPVAAGYGYTF.

The chain recombines TRBV19 with TRBJ1-4; 9 bases agree with TRBD1. V lost 6 bases and J lost 7; bases outside the gene matches: 9. CDR3 size: 15 residues. Germline V lookup: CDR1 LNHDA, CDR2 SQIVND (reference sequence). CDR3 sequence (DNA): TGTGCCAGTAGCCCTGGGACAGGGCGCCCTGAAAAACTGTTTTTT. This sequence encodes CASSPGTGRPEKLFF.

The V call is TRBV15, the J call TRBJ2-7; D is unresolved. This CDR3 has 14 residues. Germline CDR1 is LNHNV and CDR2 is YYDKDF (reference sequence). Trimming stripped 1 base from V and 3 bases from J, with 10 bases between. The CDR3 bases are TGTGCCACCAGCAGAGGCGACAATGTCTACGAGCAGTACTTC. Translation: CATSRGDNVYEQYF.

This clone was seen just once. This same CDR3 is encoded by further DNA sequences in the sample. This chain uses TRBV7-6 with TRBJ2-7, with 10 bases lining up with TRBD2. V was pared by 1 base and J by 3 bases, with 9 bases of the junction left unmatched. The germline CDR1 and CDR2 sequences are SGHVS and FNYEAQ. The CDR3 is made up of 17 amino acids. The CDR3 region has the DNA TGTGCCAGCAGCTTAGGGGGGGGGACTAGCGTTAACTACGAGCAGTACTTC. This codes for CASSLGGGTSVNYEQYF. Looking up the rest from reference TRBV7-6 and TRBJ2-7 gives the full variable domain: GAGVSQSPRYKVTKRGQDVALRCDPISGHVSLYWYRQALGQGPEFLTYFNYEAQQDKSGLPNDRFSAERPEGSISTLTIQRTEQRDSAMYRCASSLGGGTSVNYEQYFGPGTRLTVT.

This rearrangement joins TRBV7-3 to TRBJ2-1, with TRBD1 as a possible D gene (5 bases). The length of the CDR3 is 16 residues. The V gene lost 4 bases and the J gene lost 6 bases, with 19 bases spanning the gap. In germline, CDR1 is SGHTA, CDR2 FQGTGA. The CDR3, as DNA: TGTGCCAGCAGCTCTTTGGCCGCAGGGCGACGCAATGAGCAGTTCTTC. Amino acids: CASSSLAAGRRNEQFF.

The chain has TRBV10-1 and TRBJ2-5; weak D call: TRBD1 (5 bases). Germline CDR1 and CDR2: WNHNN and SYGVQD (reference sequence). CDR3 length: 13 amino acids. V was trimmed by 4 bases and J by 5 bases, leaving 11 bases between them. CDR3 amino acids: CASSGYGHETQYF. The DNA for the CDR3 is TGCGCCAGCAGTGGGTACGGACATGAGACCCAGTACTTC.

This clone is a singleton in its sample. The rearrangement joins TRBV4-2 to TRBJ2-6; TRBD1 might be the D (5 bases). Germline CDR1 is LGHNA and CDR2 is YNFKEQ. Deletions cut 0 bases from V and 2 bases from J, with 8 bases between. The CDR3 consists of 16 residues. In nucleotides, the CDR3 is TGTGCCAGCAGCCAAGATGAAGGGGCTGGGGCCAACGTCCTGACTTTC. Translated, it gives CASSQDEGAGANVLTF.

This rearrangement joins TRBV6-1 to TRBJ2-7, with 7 bases matching TRBD1. Germline-derived CDR1 and CDR2 are MNHNS and SASEGT. The trim removed 2 bases at V and 1 base at J, leaving 2 bases unmatched. CDR3 length: 14 residues. The CDR3 reads CASSEKGQSYEQYF. CDR3 in DNA: TGTGCCAGCAGTGAAAAGGGACAGTCCTACGAGCAGTACTTC.

The J gene is TRBJ2-1, the V gene TRBV7-9, with TRBD2 identical over 9 bases. Germline V gene data show CDR1 as SEHNR and CDR2 as FQNEAQ (reference sequence). This CDR3 has 13 residues. CDR3 amino acids: CAGVAGAYNEQFF. DNA of the CDR3: TGTGCGGGGGTAGCGGGGGCCTACAATGAGCAGTTCTTC.

The chain combines TRBV2 with TRBJ2-7, with 7 bases fitting TRBD2. Germline V gives CDR1 SNHLY, CDR2 FYNNEI. V gave up 9 bases and J gave up 4 bases; unmatched junction bases: 12. This CDR3 region has 14 residues. CDR3 sequence (DNA): TGTGCCAGTAGGACTGGGGGGGGGAAATACGAGCAGTACTTC. It yields the protein CASRTGGGKYEQYF.

J is TRBJ2-5 and V is TRBV11-2, with TRBD2 matching 9 bases. This CDR3 has 17 residues. The V and J ends lost 5 bases and 4 bases, in that order; junction bases with no gene match: 14. Germline loops: CDR1 SGHAT, CDR2 FQNNGV. The CDR3 region is CASSLAGGSGSGETQYF. The CDR3 coding sequence is TGTGCCAGCAGCCTAGCCGGCGGTAGCGGGAGTGGAGAGACCCAGTACTTC.

This clone was counted between two and nine times. The chain has TRBV6-1 and TRBJ1-4, with 8 bases identical to TRBD1. Germline assignment: CDR1 MNHNS and CDR2 SASEGT. With 4 bases clipped from V and 12 bases from J, the junction kept 4 bases outside the gene matches. The CDR3 has 12 amino acids. CDR3 protein: CASSAYRGELFF. In DNA form, the CDR3 reads TGTGCCAGCAGTGCGTACAGGGGGGAACTGTTTTTT.

V and J are TRBV6-5 and TRBJ2-5; 10 nucleotides agree with TRBD2. V lost 4 bases, J lost 7 bases, and 12 bases stayed unmatched. This CDR3 has 16 amino acids. CDR1 and CDR2 from the germline V gene are MNHEY and SVGAGI. CDR3 region: CASSSRLAGSVGTQYF. In DNA form, the CDR3 reads TGTGCCAGCAGTTCCCGACTAGCGGGCTCTGTGGGGACCCAGTACTTC.

A single count supports this clone. The CDR3 spells CSVLYSGLAGADTQYF. The CDR3 DNA follows: TGCAGCGTTCTTTATTCGGGACTAGCGGGAGCAGATACGCAGTATTTT. This sequence joins TRBV29-1 and TRBJ2-3; 14 bases are shared with TRBD2. The CDR3 length is 16 residues. The V segment lost 5 bases and the J segment 4 bases; nucleotides outside the gene matches: 8. CDR1 is SQVTM, CDR2 ANQGSEA, per germline.

The J gene is TRBJ1-1, the V gene TRBV5-1; no definite D call. The CDR3 sequence is 15 residues long. The V end lost 4 bases, the J end lost 1 base, and 14 bases lay between the germline ends. CDR1 SGHRS and CDR2 YFSETQ come from the germline V gene. The CDR3 region is CASSTIDMANTEAFF. DNA of the CDR3: TGCGCCAGCAGCACAATCGACATGGCGAACACTGAAGCTTTCTTT.

V gene TRBV9 combines with J gene TRBJ2-2, with 12 bases matching TRBD1. The CDR3 spans 23 residues. From germline, CDR1 is SGDLS and CDR2 YYNGEE. Trimming at V came to 4 bases and at J to 0 bases, leaving 22 bases not matched to a gene. Here the CDR3 reads CASSLSLTDWGTGGRANTGELFF. In nucleotides, the CDR3 is TGTGCCAGCAGCCTCTCACTTACGGACTGGGGGACAGGGGGCCGAGCGAACACCGGGGAGCTGTTTTTT.

In DNA form, the CDR3 reads TGTGCCAGCAGTTTGCCTGGGCTAACGGGACAGCCCCAGCATTTT. This codes for CASSLPGLTGQPQHF. The J gene is TRBJ1-5, the V gene TRBV28; no definite D call. CDR1 is MDHEN and CDR2 is SYDVKM in the germline V gene. The V end lost 3 bases, the J end lost 7 bases, and 16 bases lay between the germline ends. This CDR3 comprises 15 residues. Supplemented by reference TRBV28 and TRBJ1-5, the full variable domain reads DVKVTQSSRYLVKRTGEKVFLECVQDMDHENMFWYRQDPGLGLRLIYFSYDVKMKEKGDIPEGYSVSREKKERFSLILESASTNQTSMYLCASSLPGLTGQPQHFGDGTRLSIL.

The chain is built from TRBV10-3 and TRBJ1-2; TRBD1 aligns across 7 bases. J gave up 7 bases and V 7 bases, and 6 bases lay outside the gene matches. This CDR3 comprises 12 residues. CDR1 and CDR2 (germline): ENHRY, SYGVKD. The DNA for the CDR3 is TGTGCCATCACCTCGACAGGGATTGGCTACACCTTC. Amino acids: CAITSTGIGYTF.

V usage is TRBV7-9 and J usage is TRBJ1-1; perhaps TRBD1 as D (6 bases). CDR1 and CDR2 from the germline V gene are SEHNR and FQNEAQ (reference sequence). V was cut by 5 bases and J by 5 bases, with 15 bases left in between. The CDR3 runs to 14 residues. The CDR3 region has the DNA TGTGCCAGCAGCCAAGGGGGGGTTCGTACTGAAGCTTTCTTT. The encoded protein is CASSQGGVRTEAFF.

V is TRBV6-1 and J is TRBJ2-1; 8 bases map to TRBD2. The CDR3 covers 13 residues. CDR1 and CDR2 from the germline V gene are MNHNS and SASEGT. With 6 bases clipped from V and 6 bases from J, the junction kept 4 bases outside the gene matches. This chain's CDR3 is CASRTSGSNEQFF. As DNA, the CDR3 is TGTGCCAGCAGAACAAGCGGGAGCAATGAGCAGTTCTTC.

This clone appeared once. The gene calls are TRBV7-9 and TRBJ2-1; 10 nucleotides agree with TRBD2. Germline V lookup: CDR1 SEHNR, CDR2 FQNEAQ (reference sequence). The CDR3 is 14 amino acids. Trimming at V came to 7 bases and at J to 4 bases, leaving 4 bases not matched to a gene. The chain's CDR3 is CASTSGGAYNEQFF. CDR3 sequence (DNA): TGTGCCAGCACTAGCGGGGGAGCTTACAATGAGCAGTTCTTC.

This rearrangement joins TRBV6-6 to TRBJ2-5, with D tentatively TRBD2 (5 bases). The V end lost 2 bases, the J end lost 4 bases, and 8 bases lay between the germline ends. CDR1 is MNHNY and CDR2 is SVGAGI in the germline V gene (reference sequence). The CDR3 has 13 amino acids. The CDR3 spells CASSYTAGETQYF. CDR3 nucleotides: TGTGCCAGCAGTTACACCGCGGGAGAGACCCAGTACTTC.

The chain has TRBV7-3 and TRBJ1-2, with 7 bases identical to TRBD1. CDR3 length equals 16 residues. The V gene's germline CDR1 is SGHTA and CDR2 FQGTGA. With 5 bases clipped from V and 4 bases from J, the junction kept 13 bases outside the gene matches. The CDR3 DNA follows: TGTGCCAGCAGCATCACAGGGGCAGGTGGGATCTATGGCTACACCTTC. The encoded protein is CASSITGAGGIYGYTF.

This chain joins TRBV12-5 and TRBJ2-7; D might be TRBD2 (6 bases). There are 18 residues in the CDR3. Germline values: CDR1 LGHNT, CDR2 FRNRAP. With 1 base removed from V and 3 bases from J, the gap between germline ends came to 22 bases. The CDR3 bases are TGTGCTAGTGGTTTGGACTCACGGGGACTTTCAGGAGGCTACGAGCAGTACTTC. Residues: CASGLDSRGLSGGYEQYF.

This rearrangement joins TRBV27 to TRBJ2-3, with 10 nucleotides matching TRBD2. The germline V gene encodes CDR1 MNHEY and CDR2 SMNVEV (reference sequence). V lost 6 bases, J lost 9 bases, and 27 bases stayed unmatched. This CDR3 contains 20 residues. CDR3 DNA: TGTGCCAGCAGCCCACAGGGGGTAGCTAGCGGGGGCCTCGGTATACGGACGCAGTATTTT. Translated: CASSPQGVASGGLGIRTQYF.

This rearrangement joins TRBV18 to TRBJ2-7; 12 bases align to TRBD1. J was trimmed by 6 bases and V by 4 bases; bases with no gene match: 7. CDR1 and CDR2 (germline): KGHSH, LQKENI. This CDR3 contains 15 residues. CDR3 protein: CASSQPGQGASEQYF. CDR3 nucleotide sequence: TGTGCCAGCTCACAACCGGGACAGGGGGCCTCCGAGCAGTACTTC.

J is TRBJ2-7 and V is TRBV11-3, with 7 bases lining up with TRBD2. The CDR3 is 15 residues long. J lost 5 bases, V lost 5 bases, and 12 bases had no gene match. The germline V gene encodes CDR1 SGHNT and CDR2 YENEEA. The CDR3 region has the DNA TGTGCCAGCAGCATAGGTCTGACTAGCAAGAACGAGCAGTACTTC. The encoded protein is CASSIGLTSKNEQYF.